Shown below are 2 T cell receptor beta chains from a single sample sequenced in a study of shared clonotypes between healthy human individuals. Some clones are missing from TCRdb's copy, which holds only in-frame ones; the method was immunoSEQ multiplex PCR. Found here are 1.4 million to 1.5 million clones, roughly 97% of them singletons; the top ten hold 1% to 1.5%. What was sequenced was naive CD4+ T cells sorted from blood. As to subset: CD45RA+ positively selected. The receptor set was obtained from a man younger than 45 in good health.

Points on this clone: The sample carries other DNA sequences with the same CDR3. The chain carries TRBV28 and TRBJ2-1; D is undetermined. The CDR3 contains 11 residues. The germline V gene encodes CDR1 MDHEN and CDR2 SYDVKM. Trimming removed 3 bases at V and 6 bases at J, with 3 bases between. CDR3 residues: CASSLGNEQFF. The CDR3 DNA follows: TGTGCCAGCAGTTTGGGCAATGAGCAGTTCTTC.

This chain uses TRBV19 with TRBJ2-7; D is ambiguous. Deletions cut 3 bases from V and 5 bases from J, with 11 bases between. CDR1 LNHDA and CDR2 SQIVND come from the germline V gene (reference sequence). This CDR3 contains 13 residues. The CDR3 nucleotides are TGTGCCAGTAGTATTAACAAGGCGGACGAGCAGTACTTC. This translates into CASSINKADEQYF.